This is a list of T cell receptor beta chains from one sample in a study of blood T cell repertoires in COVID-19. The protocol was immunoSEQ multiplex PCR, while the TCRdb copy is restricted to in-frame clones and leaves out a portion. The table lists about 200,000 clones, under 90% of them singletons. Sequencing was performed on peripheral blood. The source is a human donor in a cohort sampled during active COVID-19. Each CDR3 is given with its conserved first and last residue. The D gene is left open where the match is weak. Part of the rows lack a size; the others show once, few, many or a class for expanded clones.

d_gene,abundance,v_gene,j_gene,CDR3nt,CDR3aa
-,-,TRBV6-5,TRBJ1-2,TGTGCCAGCAGCCCCCGTCCGGGCTATGGCTACACCTTC,CASSPRPGYGYTF
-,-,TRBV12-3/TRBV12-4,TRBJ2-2,TGTGCCAGCAGCTCAGGTGACACCGGGGAGCTGTTTTTT,CASSSGDTGELFF
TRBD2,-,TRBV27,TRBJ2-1,TGTGCCAGCAGTTTAGTGGGAGGGCCCTACAATGAGCAGTTCTTC,CASSLVGGPYNEQFF
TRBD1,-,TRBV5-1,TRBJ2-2,TGCGCCAGCAGCTTGGAAGGGGGCGGCGGGGAGCTGTTTTTT,CASSLEGGGGELFF
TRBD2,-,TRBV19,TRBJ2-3,TGTGCCAGTAGTATGACTAGCGGGGGAACGCAGTATTTT,CASSMTSGGTQYF
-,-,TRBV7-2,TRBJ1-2,TGTGCCAGCAGCTTAATTCATAACTATGGCTACACCTTC,CASSLIHNYGYTF
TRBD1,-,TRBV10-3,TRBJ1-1,TGTGCCACCAAGACAGGGGTTGCCACTGAAGCTTTCTTT,CATKTGVATEAFF
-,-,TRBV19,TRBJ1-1,TGTGCCAGTAGTATCAGAGCTTCGGGCACTGAAGCTTTCTTT,CASSIRASGTEAFF
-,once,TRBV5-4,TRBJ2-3,TGTGCCAGCAGCTTGTTTAGTTCAGATACGCAGTATTTT,CASSLFSSDTQYF
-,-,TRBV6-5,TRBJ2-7,TGTGCCAGCAGTTACCGGGAGTACGAGCAGTACTTC,CASSYREYEQYF
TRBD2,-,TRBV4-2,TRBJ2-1,TGTGCCAGCAGCCAAGGGACTAGCGGTCGGACCATGGATGAGCAGTTCTTC,CASSQGTSGRTMDEQFF
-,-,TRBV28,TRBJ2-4,TGTGCCAGCAGTTTCCACGGTTACCCGCTAGCCAAAAACATTCAGTACTTC,CASSFHGYPLAKNIQYF
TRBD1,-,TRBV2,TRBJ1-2,TGTGCCAGCAGTGGGGTAGGGACAGGGGGAAAATTCTATGGCTACACCTTC,CASSGVGTGGKFYGYTF
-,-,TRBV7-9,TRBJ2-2,TGTGCCAGCAGCTTAGTTACTGGGGGCCACGGGGAGCTGTTTTTT,CASSLVTGGHGELFF